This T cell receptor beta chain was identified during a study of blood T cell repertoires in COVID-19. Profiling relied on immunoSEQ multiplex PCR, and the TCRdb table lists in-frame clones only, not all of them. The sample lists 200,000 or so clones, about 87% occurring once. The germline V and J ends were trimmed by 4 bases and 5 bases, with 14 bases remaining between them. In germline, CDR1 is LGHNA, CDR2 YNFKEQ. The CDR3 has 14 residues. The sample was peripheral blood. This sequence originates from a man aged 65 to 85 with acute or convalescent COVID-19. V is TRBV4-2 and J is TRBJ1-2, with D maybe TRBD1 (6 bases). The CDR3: CASSPEGTSYGYTF. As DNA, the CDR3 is TGTGCCAGCAGCCCGGAAGGGACAAGTTATGGCTACACCTTC.